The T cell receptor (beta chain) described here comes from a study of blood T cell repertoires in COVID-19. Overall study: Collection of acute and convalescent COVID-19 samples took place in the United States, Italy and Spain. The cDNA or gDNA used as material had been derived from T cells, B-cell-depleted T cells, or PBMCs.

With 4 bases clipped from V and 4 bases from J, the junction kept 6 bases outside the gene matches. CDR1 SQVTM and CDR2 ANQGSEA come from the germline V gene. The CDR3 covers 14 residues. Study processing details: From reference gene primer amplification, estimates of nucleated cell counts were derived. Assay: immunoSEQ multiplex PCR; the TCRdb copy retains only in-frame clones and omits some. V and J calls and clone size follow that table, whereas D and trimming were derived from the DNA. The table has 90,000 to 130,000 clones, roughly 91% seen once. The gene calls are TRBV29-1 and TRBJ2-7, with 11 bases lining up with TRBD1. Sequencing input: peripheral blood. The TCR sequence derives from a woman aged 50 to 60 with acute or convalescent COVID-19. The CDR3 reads CSVARTGGAYEQYF. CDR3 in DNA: TGCAGCGTTGCCCGGACAGGGGGCGCATACGAGCAGTACTTC.